Shown below are 3 T cell receptor beta chains from a single sample sequenced in a study of control samples from healthy donors and cancer patients. TCRdb's copy holds only in-frame clones and misses some; the assay was immunoSEQ multiplex PCR. Of approximately 210,000 clones listed, about 91% were seen once; the top ten hold about 2%. Sequencing input: blood. These receptors were taken from a man aged 25-45 years in good health.

The chain recombines TRBV7-9 with TRBJ2-2; D gene ambiguous. Germline values: CDR1 SEHNR, CDR2 FQNEAQ (reference sequence). The CDR3 covers 15 residues. V was pared by 2 bases and J by 2 bases, with 9 bases between. The CDR3 DNA reads TGTGCCAGCAGCTTATCTCGAGTTAACACCGGGGAGCTGTTTTTT. Its protein product is CASSLSRVNTGELFF.

V usage is TRBV6-5 and J usage is TRBJ2-2; TRBD1 matches 8 bases. This CDR3 spans 14 amino acids. The V gene's germline CDR1 is MNHEY and CDR2 SVGAGI. With 7 bases clipped from V and 4 bases from J, the junction kept 5 bases outside the gene matches. CDR3 nucleotides: TGTGCCAGCACCGTAACAGGGGGCACCGGGGAGCTGTTTTTT. It codes for CASTVTGGTGELFF.

This clone showed up just a few times. V and J are TRBV12-3 or TRBV12-4 and TRBJ1-1; unclear D gene. Trimming removed 3 bases at V and 5 bases at J, with 10 bases between. The CDR3 has 13 residues. The CDR3: CASSFKPWTEAFF. As DNA, the CDR3 is TGTGCCAGCAGTTTCAAACCGTGGACTGAAGCTTTCTTT.